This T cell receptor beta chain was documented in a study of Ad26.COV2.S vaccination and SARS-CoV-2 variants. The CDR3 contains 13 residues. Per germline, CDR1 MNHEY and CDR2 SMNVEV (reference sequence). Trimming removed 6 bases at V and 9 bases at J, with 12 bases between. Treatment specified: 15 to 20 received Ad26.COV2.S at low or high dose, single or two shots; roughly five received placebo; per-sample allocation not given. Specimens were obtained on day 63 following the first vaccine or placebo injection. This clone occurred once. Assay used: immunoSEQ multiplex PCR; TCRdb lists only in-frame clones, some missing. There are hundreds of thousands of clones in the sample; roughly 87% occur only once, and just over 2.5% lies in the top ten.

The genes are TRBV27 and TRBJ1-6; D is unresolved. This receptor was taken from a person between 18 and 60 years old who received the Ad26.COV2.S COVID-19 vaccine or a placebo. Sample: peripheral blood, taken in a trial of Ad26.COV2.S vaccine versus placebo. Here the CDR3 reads CASSPGYRSPLHF. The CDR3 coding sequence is TGTGCCAGCAGCCCGGGATACCGTTCACCCCTCCACTTT.